The entry below gives a single T cell receptor (beta chain) sequence along with its context. This sample is drawn from a study of OX40 agonist ivuxolimab in advanced cancers. Produced via immunoSEQ multiplex PCR; TCRdb's table is partial and in-frame only. The sample holds tens of thousands of clones, roughly 80% seen once. V was clipped by 0 bases and J by 7 bases, with 13 bases between them. The CDR3 has 15 amino acids. Germline CDR1 reads SGHTA; CDR2 reads FQGNSA. Sequencing used CD4+ or CD8+ T cells sorted from blood, obtained in a trial of the OX40 agonist ivuxolimab. The source is an adult with an advanced solid tumor such as melanoma, head and neck, liver or kidney cancer. This chain uses TRBV7-2 with TRBJ2-1, with D hard to call. The CDR3 sequence is CASSLAADLGNEQFF. Here the CDR3 DNA reads TGTGCCAGCAGCTTAGCGGCAGACCTAGGGAATGAGCAGTTCTTC.